This is a list of T cell receptor beta chains from one sample in a study of shared clonotypes between healthy human individuals. Method: immunoSEQ multiplex PCR; TCRdb's copy keeps in-frame clones and lacks some. The sample has about 1.5 million clones; 96% are singletons. Input material: naive CD4+ T cells sorted from blood. These receptors were collected from a young man in good health. Both conserved end residues are trimmed from each CDR3. A D gene is named only where the DNA matches it firmly.

d_call	v_call	j_call	cdr3_aa
-	TRBV14	TRBJ2-1	ASSLGGLEQF
-	TRBV9	TRBJ2-7	ASSAAGTAPTVQY
-	TRBV7-9	TRBJ1-2	ASSFQSVVAGYT
TRBD1	TRBV5-4	TRBJ1-2	ASSPQGAGTYT
TRBD2	TRBV28	TRBJ2-7	ASSSQEASGMTYEQY
TRBD1	TRBV10-3	TRBJ2-1	AISEAGTGALKQF
TRBD2	TRBV4-2	TRBJ2-1	ASSQVPAGGGNEQF
-	TRBV25-1	TRBJ2-3	ASSATDTQY
TRBD2	TRBV14	TRBJ2-1	ASSQDRGLAESEQF
-	TRBV5-1	TRBJ2-5	ASSFRATGGQETQY
TRBD2	TRBV6-1	TRBJ2-7	ASGQGLAGGYEQY
-	TRBV5-6	TRBJ1-5	ASSLSNQPQH
-	TRBV18	TRBJ2-2	ASSPLVLGNTGELF
TRBD2	TRBV6-1	TRBJ2-7	ASNRLAASYEQY
TRBD1	TRBV28	TRBJ1-5	ASSSTGPLMDQPQH
TRBD1	TRBV6-5	TRBJ1-2	ASSYPGQGTYGYT
TRBD2	TRBV9	TRBJ2-3	ASSPGLADTDTQY
-	TRBV2	TRBJ2-1	ASSAVTSYNEQF
TRBD2	TRBV7-9	TRBJ2-1	ASSLVGLAYQQF